This T cell receptor (beta chain) was sequenced for a study of CD4 T cells in relation to SARS-CoV-2 and coronaviruses. Across the study: After less than eleven days of antigen culture, PBMC TCR beta CDR3s were sequenced. Controls used an HIV-1 Nef peptide pool or no peptide. Whole-study findings and limits: Monoreactive clones expanded significantly more to SARS-CoV-2 than crossreactive clones did.

This clone was found once. Its antigen is still unknown. The protocol was immunoSEQ multiplex PCR, while the TCRdb copy is restricted to in-frame clones and leaves out a portion. The sample yields 20,000 to 25,000 clones, roughly 80% seen once. Before the COVID-19 pandemic, during about 2011-2019, CD4+ T cells were taken from unexposed donors. The cells were cultured for about ten days before CD4+ T cells were isolated. The CDR3 is 13 residues long. The germline CDR1 and CDR2 sequences are MNHEY and SVGAGI. The junction had 2 bases not matched to a gene; V was cut back by 5 bases and J by 2 bases. The TCR was taken from a human donor in good health. Sequenced: CD4+ T cells from PBMCs, cultured in vitro. The chain has TRBV6-5 and TRBJ1-1, with 7 positions matching TRBD1. The CDR3 protein is CASSRDSNTEAFF. The CDR3 DNA follows: TGTGCCAGCAGTCGGGACAGCAACACTGAAGCTTTCTTT.